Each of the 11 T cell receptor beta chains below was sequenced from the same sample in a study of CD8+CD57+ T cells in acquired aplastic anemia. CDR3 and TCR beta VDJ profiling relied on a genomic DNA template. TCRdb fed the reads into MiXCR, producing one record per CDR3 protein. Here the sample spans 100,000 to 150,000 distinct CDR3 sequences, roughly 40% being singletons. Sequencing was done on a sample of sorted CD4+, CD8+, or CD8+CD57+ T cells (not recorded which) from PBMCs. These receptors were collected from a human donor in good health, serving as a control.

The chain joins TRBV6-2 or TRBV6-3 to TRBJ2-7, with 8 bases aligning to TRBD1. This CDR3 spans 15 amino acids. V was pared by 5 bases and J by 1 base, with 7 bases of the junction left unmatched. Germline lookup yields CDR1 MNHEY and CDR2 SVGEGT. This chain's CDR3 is CASSNRRQGSYEQYF. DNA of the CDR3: TGTGCCAGCAGTAACCGGAGACAGGGGTCCTACGAGCAGTACTTC.

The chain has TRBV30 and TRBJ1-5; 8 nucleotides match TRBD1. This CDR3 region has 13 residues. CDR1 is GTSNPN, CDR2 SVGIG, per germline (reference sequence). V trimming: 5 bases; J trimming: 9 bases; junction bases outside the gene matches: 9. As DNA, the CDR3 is TGTGCCTGGGCAAGACAGGGGCTGGGGCCCCAGCATTTT. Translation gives CAWARQGLGPQHF.

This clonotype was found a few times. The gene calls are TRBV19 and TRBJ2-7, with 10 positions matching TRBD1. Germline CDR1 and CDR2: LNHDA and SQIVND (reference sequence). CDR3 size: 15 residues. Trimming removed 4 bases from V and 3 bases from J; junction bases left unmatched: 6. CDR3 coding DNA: TGTGCCAGTAGTAACGCCGGGACAGGGGACTACGAGCAGTACTTC. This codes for CASSNAGTGDYEQYF.

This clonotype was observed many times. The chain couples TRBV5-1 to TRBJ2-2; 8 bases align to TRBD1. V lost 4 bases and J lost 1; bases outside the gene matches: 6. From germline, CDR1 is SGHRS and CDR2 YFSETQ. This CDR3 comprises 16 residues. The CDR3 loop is CASSANGQGNTGELFF. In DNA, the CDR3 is TGCGCCAGCAGCGCAAACGGACAGGGGAACACCGGGGAGCTGTTTTTT.

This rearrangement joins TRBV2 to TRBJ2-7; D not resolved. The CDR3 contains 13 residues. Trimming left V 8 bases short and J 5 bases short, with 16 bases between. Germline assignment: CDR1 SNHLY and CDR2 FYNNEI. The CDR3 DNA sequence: TGTGCCAGCCAAGCAAGAGAACGGGACGAGCAGTACTTC. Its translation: CASQARERDEQYF.

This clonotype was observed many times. As DNA, the CDR3 is TGTGCCAGCAGCCGTAGCGGGGGGAATTACGAGCAGTACTTC. Residues: CASSRSGGNYEQYF. The V call is TRBV7-9, the J call TRBJ2-7; 10 bases are a match to TRBD2. After removal of 5 bases from V and 4 bases from J, the junction contained 5 bases not matched to a gene. The V gene's germline CDR1 is SEHNR and CDR2 FQNEAQ (reference sequence). This CDR3 is built from 14 residues.

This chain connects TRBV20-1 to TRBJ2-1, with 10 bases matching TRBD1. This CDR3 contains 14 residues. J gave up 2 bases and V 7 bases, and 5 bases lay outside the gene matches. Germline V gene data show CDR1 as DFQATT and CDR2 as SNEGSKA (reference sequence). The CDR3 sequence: CSVTGQGAYNEQFF. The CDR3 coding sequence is TGCAGTGTTACTGGACAGGGGGCCTACAATGAGCAGTTCTTC.

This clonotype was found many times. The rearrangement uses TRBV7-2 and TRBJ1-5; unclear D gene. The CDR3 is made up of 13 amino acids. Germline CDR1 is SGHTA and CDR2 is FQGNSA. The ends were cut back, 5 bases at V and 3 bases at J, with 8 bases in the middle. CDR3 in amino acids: CASSSGANQPQHF. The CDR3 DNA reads TGTGCCAGCAGCAGCGGAGCCAATCAGCCCCAGCATTTT.

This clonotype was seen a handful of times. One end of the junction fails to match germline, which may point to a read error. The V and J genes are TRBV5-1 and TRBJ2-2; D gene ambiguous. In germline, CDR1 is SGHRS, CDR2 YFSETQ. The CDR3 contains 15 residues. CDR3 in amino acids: CACSLAEGFTGELFF. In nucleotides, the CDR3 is TGCGCCTGCAGCTTGGCCGAAGGCTTTACCGGGGAGCTGTTTTTT.

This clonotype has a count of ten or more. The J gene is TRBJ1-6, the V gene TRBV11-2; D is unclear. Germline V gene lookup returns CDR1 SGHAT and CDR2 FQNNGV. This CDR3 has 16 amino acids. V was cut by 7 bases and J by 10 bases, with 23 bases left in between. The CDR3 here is CASTSRVPLRGSPLHF. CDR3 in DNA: TGTGCCAGCACCAGCCGGGTCCCCTTAAGAGGGTCACCCCTCCACTTT.

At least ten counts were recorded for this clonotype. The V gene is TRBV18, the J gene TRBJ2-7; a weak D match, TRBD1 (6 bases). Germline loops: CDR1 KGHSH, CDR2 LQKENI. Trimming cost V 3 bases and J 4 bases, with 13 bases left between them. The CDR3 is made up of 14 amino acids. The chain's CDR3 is CASSPPGATYEQYF. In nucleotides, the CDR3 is TGTGCCAGCTCACCCCCAGGGGCGACATACGAGCAGTACTTC.